This TCR beta chain was sequenced during a study of cytomegalovirus exposure and HLA in healthy donors. Study-wide results and limits: There were three CMV-associated chains whose specificity for CMV antigens was confirmed in vitro. Clonal expansion was found to be greater in HLA-associated TCR beta chains than in equally common others in a later analysis. In all likelihood, a cluster of highly shared sequence variants was a sequencing artifact.

Vbeta (60) and Jbeta (13) primers were used in the PCR. The protocol was immunoSEQ multiplex PCR, while the TCRdb copy is restricted to in-frame clones and leaves out a portion. This repertoire comprises 95,000 to 150,000 clones; its ten largest clones make up roughly 2.7%. Comment on this clone: The antigen remains undetermined.

With 0 bases clipped from V and 7 bases from J, the junction kept 2 bases outside the gene matches. CDR3 length equals 13 residues. CDR1 and CDR2 (germline): LNHDA, SQIVND (reference sequence). The source of this sequence is a man aged 25-40 years in good health and CMV-seronegative. Material for sequencing was PBMCs. The chain is built from TRBV19 and TRBJ2-5; 7 nucleotides match TRBD2. The CDR3 region has the DNA TGTGCCAGTAGTATAGACTGGGAGGGGACCCAGTACTTC. Residues: CASSIDWEGTQYF.